The clone carrying this T cell receptor beta chain ranks as medium-sized. Its antigen remains unidentified. CDR3 length equals 16 residues. In germline, CDR1 is SGHVS, CDR2 FQNEAQ. V was pared by 5 bases and J by 4 bases, with 14 bases of the junction left unmatched. TCRdb called the PCR reads again in MiXCR, with one record for every CDR3 protein. The sample lists 15,000 to 20,000 distinct CDR3 sequences, about 45% seen once, with 25% to 30% in the top ten. The sample comes from a study of esophageal squamous cell carcinoma under preoperative chemotherapy. General observations from the study: After paclitaxel-nedaplatin, abundant clones were more likely to contract than amplify. After chemotherapy, TCR diversity rose significantly in peripheral T cells but not in tumor-infiltrating lymphocytes. Post-treatment tumor-infiltrating lymphocytes appeared partly derived from peripheral T cells migrating into the tumor.

Time point indicated: after preoperative PTX-NDP chemotherapy. This sequence was found in a human donor with esophageal squamous cell carcinoma. The donor label of this sample is uncertain. This material was acquired from a patient given preoperative chemotherapy. The chain uses TRBV7-8 and TRBJ2-7; 7 positions agree with TRBD1. The CDR3 DNA reads TGTGCCAGCAGCCCAATAGGGCGGACAGGACGGTACGAGCAGTACTTC. Its protein product is CASSPIGRTGRYEQYF. The complete variable domain, with remaining parts taken from reference TRBV7-8 and TRBJ2-7, reads GAGVSQSPRYKVAKRGQDVALRCDPISGHVSLFWYQQALGQGPEFLTYFQNEAQLDKSGLPSDRFFAERPEGSVSTLKIQRTQQEDSAVYLCASSPIGRTGRYEQYFGPGTRLTVT.